The 30 T cell receptor beta chains below all came from one sample that was sequenced in a study of blood T cell repertoires in COVID-19. The repertoire was sequenced with immunoSEQ multiplex PCR; TCRdb's copy has only in-frame clones and lacks some. Of around 70,000 clones listed, more than 80% are singletons. Sequencing was carried out using peripheral blood. Receptors were obtained from a man in his thirties or forties with acute or convalescent COVID-19.

The rearrangement links TRBV4-3 to TRBJ1-3; possible D gene TRBD1, 5 bases. Trimming removed 0 bases from V and 6 bases from J, with 12 bases in between. The CDR3 contains 15 residues. CDR1 and CDR2 from the germline V gene are LGHNA and YSLEER. The chain's CDR3 is CASSQDQAGLNTIYF. The CDR3 DNA sequence: TGCGCCAGCAGCCAAGATCAGGCAGGGTTAAACACCATATATTTT.

The CDR3 here is CASTWDSWNTEAFF. The CDR3 coding sequence is TGTGCCAGTACCTGGGACAGTTGGAACACTGAAGCTTTCTTT. The V gene is TRBV19, the J gene TRBJ1-1; TRBD1 matches at 7 bases. V shed 7 bases and J 1 base; nucleotides not matched to a gene: 6. Germline V CDR1 and CDR2: LNHDA, SQIVND (reference sequence). The CDR3 sequence is 14 residues long. Filled out from reference TRBV19 and TRBJ1-1, the complete variable domain reads DGGITQSPKYLFRKEGQNVTLSCEQNLNHDAMYWYRQDPGQGLRLIYYSQIVNDFQKGDIAEGYSVSREKKESFPLTVTSAQKNPTAFYLCASTWDSWNTEAFFGQGTRLTVV.

Only one count was recorded for this clone. V and J are TRBV5-6 and TRBJ1-3; D is unresolved. Germline-derived CDR1 and CDR2 are SGHDT and YYEEEE. There are 17 residues in the CDR3. V dropped 1 base and J dropped 0 bases, with 14 bases sitting between them. The chain's CDR3 is CASSLFMRTVSGNTIYF. Here the CDR3 DNA reads TGTGCCAGCAGCTTGTTTATGCGCACGGTCTCTGGAAACACCATATATTTT.

The J gene is TRBJ2-3, the V gene TRBV6-1, with 9 bases that match TRBD1. The CDR3 is 19 residues long. Germline CDR1 and CDR2: MNHNS and SASEGT. With V trimmed by 2 bases and J by 3 bases, 15 bases remained unmatched. DNA for the CDR3: TGTGCCAGCAGTGAATCCAACCGTAAAGGGACAGGGAGGACAGATACGCAGTATTTT. Amino acids: CASSESNRKGTGRTDTQYF.

The J gene is TRBJ2-6, the V gene TRBV6-2 or TRBV6-3; TRBD2 matches at 10 bases. Germline CDR1 reads MNHEY; CDR2 reads SVGEGT. The J segment lost 0 bases and the V segment lost 4 bases, leaving 6 bases of the junction unmatched. CDR3 length: 18 residues. The CDR3 is CASSFPTSGRSGANVLTF. In nucleotides, the CDR3 is TGTGCCAGCAGTTTCCCGACTAGCGGGCGCTCTGGGGCCAACGTCCTGACTTTC.

The sample holds a few counts of this clone. V usage is TRBV3-1 (or the pseudogene TRBV3-2) and J usage is TRBJ2-1; 9 bases fit TRBD1. The germline gives CDR1 LGHDT, CDR2 YNNKEL (reference sequence). The J segment lost 8 bases and the V segment lost 2 bases, leaving 10 bases of the junction unmatched. CDR3 length: 16 amino acids. The CDR3: CASSQLWGTGSDEQFF. The CDR3 coding sequence is TGTGCCAGCAGCCAACTATGGGGGACAGGGTCTGATGAGCAGTTCTTC.

As to this clone: Other DNA sequences in this specimen translate into the identical CDR3. This chain joins TRBV2 and TRBJ1-1, with D possibly being TRBD1 (5 bases). Trimming left V 6 bases short and J 1 base short, with 9 bases between. The CDR3 extends over 13 amino acids. Germline V gene data show CDR1 as SNHLY and CDR2 as FYNNEI. The CDR3 loop is CASRRQGNTEAFF. For the CDR3, the DNA is TGTGCCAGCAGACGGCAGGGGAACACTGAAGCTTTCTTT.

The V gene is TRBV28, the J gene TRBJ2-1; 7 positions match TRBD2. Germline V gene lookup returns CDR1 MDHEN and CDR2 SYDVKM. The V gene end was trimmed by 6 bases and the J gene end by 8 bases; junction bases not matched to a gene: 25. The CDR3 is 19 amino acids. CDR3 bases: TGTGCCAGCAGAGAAGTCGGGGGAATAGCGGGTGACCAGAGGGATGAGCAGTTCTTC. This codes for CASREVGGIAGDQRDEQFF.

V and J are TRBV10-1 and TRBJ2-1; 12 bases align to TRBD1. The CDR3 is 14 amino acids. V lost 5 bases to trimming and J lost 10 bases; unmatched junction nucleotides: 6. Germline V gene data show CDR1 as WNHNN and CDR2 as SYGVQD (reference sequence). The DNA of the CDR3 is TGCGCCAGCAGTAGTGGGACAGGGGGCGACGAGCAGTTCTTC. Translation gives CASSSGTGGDEQFF.

The rearrangement joins TRBV27 to TRBJ2-3; TRBD2 matches at 7 bases. The trim removed 5 bases at V and 2 bases at J, leaving 7 bases unmatched. The CDR3 extends over 15 amino acids. Germline CDR1 MNHEY, CDR2 SMNVEV (reference sequence). CDR3 bases: TGTGCCAGCAGTCCTCCTAGCGGAAACACAGATACGCAGTATTTT. The encoded protein is CASSPPSGNTDTQYF.

The chain links TRBV6-5 to TRBJ2-2; 7 bases agree with TRBD2. This CDR3 has 15 amino acids. CDR1 and CDR2 (germline): MNHEY, SVGAGI. V lost 5 bases and J lost 3; bases outside the gene matches: 6. CDR3 coding DNA: TGTGCCAGCAGTCCGCGGGCGGGGGACACCGGGGAGCTGTTTTTT. It yields the protein CASSPRAGDTGELFF.

This clone has only one observation. The rearrangement links TRBV9 to TRBJ2-2, with TRBD2 identical over 7 bases. Germline assignment: CDR1 SGDLS and CDR2 YYNGEE. The CDR3 length is 15 residues. V was clipped by 2 bases and J by 6 bases; unmatched bases: 7. CDR3 loop: CASSVERGRAGELFF. The CDR3 region has the DNA TGTGCCAGCAGCGTGGAGCGAGGGAGGGCCGGGGAGCTGTTTTTT.

The chain links TRBV3-1 (or the pseudogene TRBV3-2) to TRBJ2-3; no clear D. The germline CDR1 and CDR2 sequences are LGHDT and YNNKEL (reference sequence). Trimming removed 1 base from V and 12 bases from J, with 20 bases in between. This CDR3 region has 15 residues. The CDR3, as DNA: TGTGCCAGCAGCCAAGCCCCGAATACAGCTCTGTCCCAGTATTTT. This encodes CASSQAPNTALSQYF.

This chain connects TRBV21-1 to TRBJ2-1; TRBD1 reflects the table's D call only, with no check against the DNA. TRBV21-1 constitutes a pseudogene. This CDR3 region has 15 residues. The DNA for the CDR3 is TGTGCCAGCAGCAAAAGGGACAGGGGAACCAATGAGCAGTTCTTC. It codes for CASSKRDRGTNEQFF.

The gene calls are TRBV7-2 and TRBJ1-3; D gene ambiguous. Germline loops: CDR1 SGHTA, CDR2 FQGNSA. The CDR3 runs 15 residues. Trimming pared 4 bases from V and 0 bases from J, leaving 10 bases between. In DNA form, the CDR3 reads TGTGCCAGCAGCTCCGAGGGCATCTCTGGAAACACCATATATTTT. Translation gives CASSSEGISGNTIYF.

The chain links TRBV13 to TRBJ1-4; D remains ambiguous. CDR1 and CDR2 (germline): PRHDT, FYEKMQ (reference sequence). This CDR3 contains 14 residues. V lost 2 bases to trimming and J lost 6 bases, with 10 bases between them. Here the CDR3 DNA reads TGTGCCAGCAGCTTATCAGGTCCTGATGAAAAACTGTTTTTT. This translates into CASSLSGPDEKLFF. Together with reference TRBV13 and TRBJ1-4, the CDR3 gives the full variable domain: AAGVIQSPRHLIKEKRETATLKCYPIPRHDTVYWYQQGPGQDPQFLISFYEKMQSDKGSIPDRFSAQQFSDYHSELNMSSLELGDSALYFCASSLSGPDEKLFFGSGTQLSVL.

This clone appeared once. The chain links TRBV6-5 to TRBJ2-5, with 9 bases lining up with TRBD2. Per the germline V gene, CDR1 is MNHEY and CDR2 is SVGAGI. The CDR3 loop spans 15 amino acids. The junction had 12 bases not matched to a gene; V was cut back by 6 bases and J by 7 bases. CDR3 DNA sequence: TGTGCCAGCAGACCGGGACTAGCAAGCTCGGGGACCCAGTACTTC. Translation gives CASRPGLASSGTQYF.

This sequence joins TRBV19 and TRBJ1-1; 7 bases line up with TRBD1. CDR1 LNHDA and CDR2 SQIVND come from the germline V gene (reference sequence). The CDR3 sequence is 14 residues long. V dropped 4 bases and J dropped 3; count of bases not matched to a gene: 5. The CDR3 is CASSKRTGDTEAFF. Here the CDR3 DNA reads TGTGCCAGTAGTAAACGGACAGGCGACACTGAAGCTTTCTTT.

Only one count was recorded for this clone. The chain links TRBV19 to TRBJ2-5, with TRBD1 matching 10 bases. Germline-derived CDR1 and CDR2 are LNHDA and SQIVND (reference sequence). The CDR3 covers 15 residues. The junction had 6 bases not matched to a gene; V was cut back by 4 bases and J by 4 bases. CDR3 DNA: TGTGCCAGTAGTACGGGACAGGGGAGGCGAGAGACCCAGTACTTC. This codes for CASSTGQGRRETQYF.

The V gene is TRBV10-2, the J gene TRBJ2-2; tentative D call: TRBD1 (6 bases). The CDR3 runs to 14 residues. Germline V gives CDR1 WSHSY, CDR2 SAAADI. V dropped 5 bases and J dropped 1 base, with 8 bases sitting between them. The CDR3 sequence is CASSQQGNTGELFF. In nucleotides, the CDR3 is TGCGCCAGCAGTCAACAGGGGAACACCGGGGAGCTGTTTTTT.

The chain carries TRBV29-1 and TRBJ2-1; D may be TRBD2 (6 bases). Germline V gene sequence: CDR1 SQVTM, CDR2 ANQGSEA. Trimming took off 5 bases at V and 12 bases at J, with 20 bases between the two ends. There are 13 residues in the CDR3. The CDR3 sequence: CSVIYGSGAVQFF. DNA for the CDR3: TGCAGCGTTATTTACGGGAGCGGTGCGGTGCAGTTCTTC.

The chain is built from TRBV4-1 and TRBJ2-7; 11 nucleotides match TRBD2. From germline, CDR1 is MGHRA and CDR2 YSYEKL. J gave up 3 bases and V 1 base, and 5 bases lay outside the gene matches. The CDR3 consists of 16 residues. DNA for the CDR3: TGCGCCAGCAGCCAAGGAAGGACTAGCGGGTTCTACGAGCAGTACTTC. Residues: CASSQGRTSGFYEQYF.

V gene TRBV5-1 combines with J gene TRBJ2-3, with 7 nucleotides matching TRBD2. This CDR3 region has 15 residues. V lost 0 bases, J lost 2 bases, and 3 bases stayed unmatched. Germline V gene data show CDR1 as SGHRS and CDR2 as YFSETQ. In DNA form, the CDR3 reads TGCGCCAGCAGCTTGGCCGGGGACTACACAGATACGCAGTATTTT. Translating it yields CASSLAGDYTDTQYF.

The gene calls are TRBV6-5 and TRBJ2-2; 7 bases map to TRBD2. Germline lookup yields CDR1 MNHEY and CDR2 SVGAGI. The junction had 9 bases not matched to a gene; V was cut back by 2 bases and J by 6 bases. This CDR3 spans 16 amino acids. CDR3 in amino acids: CASSYQGRGVPGELFF. DNA of the CDR3: TGTGCCAGCAGTTACCAAGGTCGGGGGGTTCCCGGGGAGCTGTTTTTT.

The genes are TRBV18 and TRBJ1-6, with 7 bases matching TRBD1. The CDR3 runs to 14 residues. The germline V gene encodes CDR1 KGHSH and CDR2 LQKENI. V was pared by 2 bases and J by 10 bases, with 5 bases of the junction left unmatched. DNA for the CDR3: TGTGCCAGCTCACCAAAGGGGGCCGGATCACCCCTCCACTTT. It specifies CASSPKGAGSPLHF.

CDR3 protein: CASSQTGQGYTF. The CDR3 DNA reads TGCGCCAGCAGCCAAACAGGACAAGGCTACACCTTC. The chain employs TRBV4-3 and TRBJ1-2; tentative D call: TRBD1 (5 bases). CDR1 LGHNA and CDR2 YSLEER come from the germline V gene. Deletions cut 2 bases from V and 8 bases from J, with 9 bases between. The CDR3 has 12 amino acids.

The chain couples TRBV6-6 to TRBJ2-3; D call uncertain. The CDR3 has 11 amino acids. Per the germline V gene, CDR1 is MNHNY and CDR2 is SVGAGI (reference sequence). Trimming left V 0 bases short and J 9 bases short, with 4 bases between. The CDR3 loop reads CASSYSRTQYF. The DNA of the CDR3 is TGTGCCAGCAGTTACTCGAGGACGCAGTATTTT.

The chain couples TRBV12-3 or TRBV12-4 to TRBJ1-1, with D uncertain. This CDR3 has 13 residues. V dropped 2 bases and J dropped 8 bases, with 12 bases sitting between them. The CDR3 region is CASSLRGDGEAFF. The CDR3 DNA reads TGTGCCAGCAGTTTACGGGGAGACGGGGAAGCTTTCTTT.

The chain carries TRBV6-1 and TRBJ2-3, with 12 bases matching TRBD2. CDR1 and CDR2 from the germline V gene are MNHNS and SASEGT. The CDR3 is 15 residues long. Losses at the gene ends were 2 bases for V and 4 bases for J; bases not matched to a gene: 1. The CDR3 DNA reads TGTGCCAGCAGTGAACTAGCGGGAGGGCCAGATACGCAGTATTTT. Encoded protein: CASSELAGGPDTQYF.

V is TRBV5-1 and J is TRBJ2-7; 8 nucleotides line up with TRBD1. CDR1 and CDR2 from the germline V gene are SGHRS and YFSETQ. The V and J ends lost 0 bases and 9 bases, in that order; junction bases with no gene match: 2. The CDR3 extends over 12 amino acids. The CDR3 DNA is TGCGCCAGCAGCTTGGGAGGGACAGGGCAGTACTTC. It yields the protein CASSLGGTGQYF.